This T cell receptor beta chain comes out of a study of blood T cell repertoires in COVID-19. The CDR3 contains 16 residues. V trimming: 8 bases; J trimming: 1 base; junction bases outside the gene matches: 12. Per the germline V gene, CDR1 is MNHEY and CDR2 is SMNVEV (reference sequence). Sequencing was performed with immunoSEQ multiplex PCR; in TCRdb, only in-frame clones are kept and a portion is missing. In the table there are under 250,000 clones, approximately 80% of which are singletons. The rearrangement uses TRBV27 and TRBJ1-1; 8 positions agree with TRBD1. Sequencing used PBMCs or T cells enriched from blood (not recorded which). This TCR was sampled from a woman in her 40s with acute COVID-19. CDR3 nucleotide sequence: TGTGCCAGCCTGACGAACAGGGGGAATAGGAACACTGAAGCTTTCTTT. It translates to CASLTNRGNRNTEAFF.